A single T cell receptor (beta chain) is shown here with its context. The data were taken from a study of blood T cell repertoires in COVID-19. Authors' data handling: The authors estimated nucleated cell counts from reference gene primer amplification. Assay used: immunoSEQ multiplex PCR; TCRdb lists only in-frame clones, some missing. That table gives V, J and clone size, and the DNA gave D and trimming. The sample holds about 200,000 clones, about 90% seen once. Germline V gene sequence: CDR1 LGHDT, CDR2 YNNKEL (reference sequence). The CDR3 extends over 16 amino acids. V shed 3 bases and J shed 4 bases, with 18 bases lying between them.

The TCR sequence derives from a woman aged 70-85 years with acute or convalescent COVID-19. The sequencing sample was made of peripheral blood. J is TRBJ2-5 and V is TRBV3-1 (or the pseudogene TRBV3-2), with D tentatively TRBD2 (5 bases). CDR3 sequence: CASSQDLSSSRETQYF. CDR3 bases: TGTGCCAGCAGCCAGGACTTGTCATCCTCGCGAGAGACCCAGTACTTC.